What follows are 24 T cell receptor beta chains derived from one specimen sequenced in a study of T cell repertoires in cytomegalovirus infection. MiXCR, run by TCRdb on the reads, gives a single entry per CDR3 protein. The data hold approximately 490,000 distinct CDR3 sequences, with approximately 10% observed a single time. Sequences were obtained from PBMCs. These receptors were obtained from a human donor in good health (CMV status not recorded). Some clones in this sample may be carry-over from other donors' samples.

This clonotype appeared many times. The chain couples TRBV20-1 to TRBJ2-5; tentative D call: TRBD2 (6 bases). V was shortened by 1 base and J by 2 bases, with 14 bases between the two germline ends. The germline CDR1 and CDR2 sequences are DFQATT and SNEGSKA (reference sequence). The CDR3 contains 15 residues. The CDR3 loop reads CSARAPASAQETQYF. The CDR3, as DNA: TGCAGTGCTAGAGCCCCAGCTAGCGCGCAAGAGACCCAGTACTTC.

This clonotype came up a few times. The gene calls are TRBV6-2 or TRBV6-3 and TRBJ2-7; D possibly corresponds to TRBD2 (6 bases). V dropped 2 bases and J dropped 5 bases, with 13 bases sitting between them. Germline V gene lookup returns CDR1 MNHEY and CDR2 SVGEGT. The CDR3 totals 14 residues. The CDR3 protein is CASSYPPGRNEQYF. CDR3 nucleotide sequence: TGTGCCAGCAGTTACCCCCCGGGGAGGAACGAGCAGTACTTC.

The rearrangement joins TRBV6-1 to TRBJ2-7, with TRBD1 matching over 7 bases. Germline CDR1 reads MNHNS; CDR2 reads SASEGT. The V and J ends lost 5 bases and 1 base, in that order; junction bases with no gene match: 5. This CDR3 has 14 amino acids. The DNA for the CDR3 is TGTGCCAGCAGTTCCGTGGGACAGTCCTACGAGCAGTACTTC. This encodes CASSSVGQSYEQYF.

The count of this clonotype is one. The genes are TRBV27 and TRBJ1-5, with no clear D. The CDR3 is made up of 12 amino acids. Per germline, CDR1 MNHEY and CDR2 SMNVEV (reference sequence). The V end was cut by 5 bases, the J end by 11 bases, with 13 bases between. CDR3 sequence: CASSLLGQSQHF. The CDR3 DNA reads TGTGCCAGCAGTCTCCTTGGGCAGTCCCAGCATTTT.

The chain employs TRBV20-1 and TRBJ1-6, with TRBD1 as a possible D gene (5 bases). V gave up 3 bases and J gave up 7 bases, with 10 bases separating them. Per the germline V gene, CDR1 is DFQATT and CDR2 is SNEGSKA (reference sequence). The length of the CDR3 is 13 residues. The CDR3 coding sequence is TGCAGTGCTAGGGGACCGACAAATTCACCCCTCCACTTT. Its translation is CSARGPTNSPLHF.

This clonotype was found once. One junction end disagrees with the germline gene, perhaps due to a read error. The V and J genes are TRBV11-2 and TRBJ2-7; 7 positions match TRBD1. The CDR3 totals 14 residues. In germline, CDR1 is SGHAT, CDR2 FQNNGV. CDR3 in amino acids: CTSSLDDRVHEQYF. In nucleotides, the CDR3 is TGTACCAGCAGCTTAGATGACAGGGTACACGAGCAGTACTTC.

Points on this clonotype: This could be a read error, since a much larger clone is one nucleotide away. V is TRBV5-4 and J is TRBJ2-5, with D perhaps matching TRBD1 or TRBD2 (5 bases each). The germline V and J ends were trimmed by 3 bases and 5 bases, with 17 bases remaining between them. This CDR3 has 15 residues. Germline loops: CDR1 SGHNT, CDR2 YYREEE (reference sequence). The CDR3 is CASSSLRRTKETQYF. CDR3 nucleotide sequence: TGTGCCAGCAGCTCCCTTCGGAGGACAAAGGAGACCCAGTACTTC.

Many counts were recorded for this clonotype. CDR3 DNA sequence: TGTGCCAGCAGCCCACCTAGCGGGAGGGCCAACTACGAGCAGTACTTC. As protein: CASSPPSGRANYEQYF. The chain combines TRBV7-2 with TRBJ2-7, with TRBD2 identical over 12 bases. Trimming cost V 5 bases and J 3 bases; bases outside gene matches: 8. The CDR3 totals 16 residues. Germline CDR1 is SGHTA and CDR2 is FQGNSA.

This clonotype has ten or more counts. The J gene is TRBJ2-7, the V gene TRBV6-5, with 11 bases identical to TRBD2. The V gene's germline CDR1 is MNHEY and CDR2 SVGAGI. V lost 5 bases to trimming and J lost 11 bases; unmatched junction nucleotides: 14. The CDR3 length is 15 residues. The CDR3 nucleotides read TGTGCCAGCAGTCCTTTCGGGACTAGCGGACCTGCGGAGTACTTC. Translation gives CASSPFGTSGPAEYF.

This clonotype has ten or more counts. The CDR3 DNA follows: TGTGCCAGCAGAGCTAGCGGGGGGCAGAACACCGGGGAGCTGTTTTTT. This sequence encodes CASRASGGQNTGELFF. J is TRBJ2-2 and V is TRBV7-3, with 11 bases fitting TRBD2. V was clipped by 6 bases and J by 1 base; unmatched bases: 4. Germline V CDR1 and CDR2: SGHTA, FQGTGA. This CDR3 is 16 amino acids long.

The table lists this clonotype with many counts. V and J are TRBV27 and TRBJ2-7; D not certain. V lost 0 bases, J lost 6 bases, and 9 bases lay in between. The length of the CDR3 is 13 residues. CDR1 MNHEY and CDR2 SMNVEV come from the germline V gene (reference sequence). CDR3 sequence: CASSLSVNTEQYF. In nucleotides, the CDR3 is TGTGCCAGCAGTTTATCGGTAAATACCGAGCAGTACTTC.

The chain uses TRBV28 and TRBJ2-3; D might be TRBD1 (8 bases). The CDR3 consists of 15 residues. The V gene's germline CDR1 is MDHEN and CDR2 SYDVKM. The V gene lost 6 bases and the J gene lost 7 bases, with 20 bases spanning the gap. Here the CDR3 DNA reads TGTGCCAGCAGCCATCGGACAGGGAGGGCGAATACGCAGTATTTT. It yields the protein CASSHRTGRANTQYF.

This clonotype was seen repeatedly, ten times or more. The DNA for the CDR3 is TGTGCCAGCAGCACCTTGACTAGCGGGATATCATACAATGAGCAGTTCTTC. Translating gives CASSTLTSGISYNEQFF. The J gene is TRBJ2-1, the V gene TRBV7-3; 11 bases line up with TRBD2. V dropped 5 bases and J dropped 4; count of bases not matched to a gene: 10. This CDR3 is built from 17 residues. Germline CDR1 SGHTA, CDR2 FQGTGA.

This sequence joins TRBV29-1 and TRBJ1-2; TRBD1 matches at 9 bases. The CDR3 covers 15 residues. The trim removed 5 bases at V and 2 bases at J, leaving 9 bases unmatched. The germline gives CDR1 SQVTM, CDR2 ANQGSEA. CDR3 nucleotides: TGCAGCGTTCCGGGACAGGGATCGGACAACTATGGCTACACCTTC. This sequence encodes CSVPGQGSDNYGYTF.

This clonotype has just a few counts. The rearrangement links TRBV20-1 to TRBJ2-5; D could derive from TRBD1 or TRBD2 (6 bases each). The CDR3 loop spans 12 amino acids. CDR1 and CDR2 (germline): DFQATT, SNEGSKA (reference sequence). V lost 3 bases to trimming and J lost 6 bases, with 11 bases between them. The CDR3 nucleotides read TGCAGTGCTAGGGGGGGCCGGAAGACCCAGTACTTC. Translating gives CSARGGRKTQYF.

This clonotype has at least ten counts. This chain uses TRBV11-2 with TRBJ1-5; D gene ambiguous. CDR1 and CDR2 from the germline V gene are SGHAT and FQNNGV. The length of the CDR3 is 13 residues. Trimming took off 0 bases at V and 9 bases at J, with 9 bases between the two ends. CDR3 nucleotide sequence: TGTGCCAGCAGCTTAGACGGAGGTACGCCCCAGCATTTT. Translating gives CASSLDGGTPQHF.

The chain carries TRBV27 and TRBJ1-6; 11 positions match TRBD1. The CDR3 loop spans 16 amino acids. Trimming removed 6 bases from V and 6 bases from J; junction bases left unmatched: 7. Germline-derived CDR1 and CDR2 are MNHEY and SMNVEV (reference sequence). CDR3 sequence: CASSQTGQGVNSPLHF. Written as DNA, the CDR3 is TGTGCCAGCAGCCAAACGGGACAGGGGGTTAATTCACCCCTCCACTTT.

This sequence joins TRBV12-3 or TRBV12-4 and TRBJ1-5; 9 bases agree with TRBD1. The J segment lost 2 bases and the V segment lost 5 bases, leaving 4 bases of the junction unmatched. The CDR3 spans 15 residues. As DNA, the CDR3 is TGTGCCAGCAGTACAGGGGGCTGGGGCAATCAGCCCCAGCATTTT. Amino acid sequence: CASSTGGWGNQPQHF.

This chain connects TRBV20-1 to TRBJ2-2; D unresolved. This CDR3 is 14 amino acids long. Germline V lookup: CDR1 DFQATT, CDR2 SNEGSKA (reference sequence). Trimming left V 4 bases short and J 0 bases short, with 9 bases between. CDR3 amino acids: CSAKLGTNTGELFF. CDR3 nucleotides: TGCAGTGCTAAGTTGGGAACGAACACCGGGGAGCTGTTTTTT.

This clonotype was seen ten or more times. The chain employs TRBV12-3 or TRBV12-4 and TRBJ2-5, with 12 bases matching TRBD2. The CDR3 has 17 residues. V dropped 7 bases and J dropped 5; count of bases not matched to a gene: 14. The CDR3 region is CASTLGLAGGPVETQYF. The CDR3 region has the DNA TGTGCCAGCACCCTGGGGCTAGCGGGAGGGCCAGTGGAGACCCAGTACTTC.

As regards this clonotype: A much larger clone differs from this one at a single base, so this may be a read error. The conserved final phenylalanine or tryptophan is absent from the CDR3, which likely points to a read error. The genes are TRBV28 and TRBJ2-1, with D possibly matching TRBD2 (5 bases). The germline gives CDR1 MDHEN, CDR2 SYDVKM. This CDR3 comprises 14 residues. V dropped 5 bases and J dropped 9 bases, with 17 bases sitting between them. This chain's CDR3 is CASSPSASLGEQFL. The CDR3 bases are TGTGCCAGCAGTCCCTCGGCTAGCCTCGGTGAGCAGTTCCTC.

In this sample, this clonotype turned up many times. The chain has TRBV11-2 and TRBJ1-2; tentatively, D is TRBD1 (5 bases). The CDR3 contains 15 residues. Germline CDR1 and CDR2: SGHAT and FQNNGV. The V end was cut by 6 bases, the J end by 4 bases, with 18 bases between. DNA of the CDR3: TGTGCCAGCAGTTACCAGTTCCGGGACCCCTATGGCTACACCTTC. This translates into CASSYQFRDPYGYTF.

This clonotype was detected only a few times. This sequence joins TRBV4-2 and TRBJ2-4, with D uncertain. The germline V gene has CDR1 LGHNA and CDR2 YNFKEQ. The CDR3 length is 15 residues. V was trimmed by 1 base and J by 3 bases, leaving 10 bases between them. CDR3 loop: CASSQVYQNKNIQYF. The CDR3, as DNA: TGTGCCAGCAGCCAAGTGTACCAGAACAAAAACATTCAGTACTTC.

The chain carries TRBV20-1 and TRBJ2-6; tentatively, D is TRBD2 (6 bases). This CDR3 is 16 amino acids long. The V gene's germline CDR1 is DFQATT and CDR2 SNEGSKA (reference sequence). The ends were cut back, 1 base at V and 0 bases at J, with 10 bases in the middle. CDR3 in amino acids: CSARVGGASGANVLTF. The DNA for the CDR3 is TGCAGTGCTAGAGTAGGAGGGGCCTCTGGGGCCAACGTCCTGACTTTC.